Listed below are T cell receptor beta chains from one sample, sequenced in a study of control samples from healthy donors and cancer patients. Profiled with immunoSEQ multiplex PCR; TCRdb holds only in-frame clones, not every one. The repertoire has around 100,000 clones, around 88% of them found once; the top ten carry around an eighth. Source material: blood. Receptors originate from a man between 25 and 39 years old in good health. The CDR3 runs from the conserved cysteine through the conserved F or W. D genes are given only for firm matches. Where a row states a size, it is once, few, many or the class of an expanded clone; other rows omit it.

j_gene: TRBJ2-1
abundance: few
d_gene: TRBD2
v_gene: TRBV24-1
CDR3aa: CATSGRIDPGLVKSGEQFF
CDR3nt: TGTGCCACCAGTGGGAGGATTGACCCGGGACTAGTGAAGTCGGGTGAGCAGTTCTTC

j_gene: TRBJ2-7
abundance: NA
d_gene: NA
v_gene: TRBV6-1
CDR3aa: CASSEYAPYEQYF
CDR3nt: TGTGCCAGCAGTGAATACGCCCCCTACGAGCAGTACTTC

j_gene: TRBJ2-1
abundance: NA
d_gene: NA
v_gene: TRBV28
CDR3aa: CASSLPGTLRREQFF
CDR3nt: TGTGCCAGCAGTTTACCCGGGACTCTGAGAAGGGAGCAGTTCTTC

j_gene: TRBJ2-1
abundance: NA
d_gene: NA
v_gene: TRBV7-9
CDR3aa: CASSLDLSGTYNEQFF
CDR3nt: TGTGCCAGCAGCTTAGATCTGAGCGGTACCTACAATGAGCAGTTCTTC

j_gene: TRBJ2-7
abundance: NA
d_gene: NA
v_gene: TRBV19
CDR3aa: CASSMGLRAYEQYF
CDR3nt: TGTGCCAGTAGTATGGGACTCCGCGCCTACGAGCAGTACTTC

j_gene: TRBJ2-7
abundance: NA
d_gene: TRBD1
v_gene: TRBV7-2
CDR3aa: CASSLARIRDRGTYEQYF
CDR3nt: TGTGCCAGCAGCTTAGCTAGGATACGGGACAGGGGCACCTACGAGCAGTACTTC

j_gene: TRBJ1-1
abundance: NA
d_gene: TRBD1
v_gene: TRBV27
CDR3aa: CASSSGQGTEAFF
CDR3nt: TGTGCCAGCAGTTCGGGACAGGGAACTGAAGCTTTCTTT

j_gene: TRBJ1-5
abundance: NA
d_gene: NA
v_gene: TRBV2
CDR3aa: CASRAGRYSNQPQHF
CDR3nt: TGTGCCAGCAGAGCAGGGAGGTATAGCAATCAGCCCCAGCATTTT

j_gene: TRBJ1-1
abundance: NA
d_gene: NA
v_gene: TRBV18
CDR3aa: CASSPGRGFGNTEAFF
CDR3nt: TGTGCCAGCTCACCTGGGCGAGGTTTCGGGAACACTGAAGCTTTCTTT

j_gene: TRBJ2-2
abundance: NA
d_gene: TRBD1
v_gene: TRBV28
CDR3aa: CASSLDRGGGELFF
CDR3nt: TGTGCCAGCAGTTTAGACAGGGGGGGCGGGGAGCTGTTTTTT

j_gene: TRBJ2-2
abundance: once
d_gene: TRBD1
v_gene: TRBV5-1
CDR3aa: CASSLAWGQGESNTGELFF
CDR3nt: TGCGCCAGCAGCTTGGCTTGGGGACAGGGGGAATCGAACACCGGGGAGCTGTTTTTT

j_gene: TRBJ1-4
abundance: NA
d_gene: TRBD1
v_gene: TRBV5-1
CDR3aa: CASSPGQVDEKLFF
CDR3nt: TGCGCCAGCAGTCCGGGACAGGTGGATGAAAAACTGTTTTTT

j_gene: TRBJ2-7
abundance: NA
d_gene: NA
v_gene: TRBV14
CDR3aa: CASSQDRQGSYEQYF
CDR3nt: TGTGCCAGCAGCCAAGATAGGCAGGGGAGCTACGAGCAGTACTTC

j_gene: TRBJ2-7
abundance: few
d_gene: NA
v_gene: TRBV12-3/TRBV12-4
CDR3aa: CASSTLGWQYF
CDR3nt: TGTGCCAGCAGCACCTTGGGCTGGCAGTACTTC

j_gene: TRBJ1-2
abundance: NA
d_gene: NA
v_gene: TRBV19
CDR3aa: CASSLQGTNYGYTF
CDR3nt: TGTGCCAGTAGTCTACAGGGCACTAACTATGGCTACACCTTC

j_gene: TRBJ2-3
abundance: NA
d_gene: NA
v_gene: TRBV5-1
CDR3aa: CASSLGGRSLTDTQYF
CDR3nt: TGCGCCAGCAGCTTGGGGGGGCGCTCCCTCACAGATACGCAGTATTTT

j_gene: TRBJ2-7
abundance: NA
d_gene: TRBD2
v_gene: TRBV3-1/TRBV3-2
CDR3aa: CASSQPTSGVSYEQYF
CDR3nt: TGTGCCAGCAGCCAACCCACTAGCGGGGTCTCCTACGAGCAGTACTTC

j_gene: TRBJ2-1
abundance: NA
d_gene: NA
v_gene: TRBV10-1
CDR3aa: CASSAGSGNEQFF
CDR3nt: TGCGCCAGCAGTGCGGGGAGTGGCAATGAGCAGTTCTTC

j_gene: TRBJ2-1
abundance: NA
d_gene: NA
v_gene: TRBV14
CDR3aa: CASSLLTGRSYNEQFF
CDR3nt: TGTGCCAGCAGCCTCCTTACCGGGAGATCCTACAATGAGCAGTTCTTC

j_gene: TRBJ2-5
abundance: NA
d_gene: NA
v_gene: TRBV3-1/TRBV3-2
CDR3aa: CASSQVSLQGQYF
CDR3nt: TGTGCCAGCAGCCAAGTGAGTCTCCAGGGCCAGTACTTC

j_gene: TRBJ2-6
abundance: NA
d_gene: NA
v_gene: TRBV4-3
CDR3aa: CASSQVWPGANVLTF
CDR3nt: TGCGCCAGCAGCCAAGTTTGGCCTGGGGCCAACGTCCTGACTTTC

j_gene: TRBJ2-2
abundance: NA
d_gene: NA
v_gene: TRBV6-2/TRBV6-3
CDR3aa: CASSYFGGAGRTGELFF
CDR3nt: TGTGCCAGCAGTTACTTTGGGGGAGCCGGCCGCACCGGGGAGCTGTTTTTT

j_gene: TRBJ1-4
abundance: NA
d_gene: NA
v_gene: TRBV28
CDR3aa: CASSSGQSNEKLFF
CDR3nt: TGTGCCAGCAGTTCCGGACAGTCTAATGAAAAACTGTTTTTT

j_gene: TRBJ2-5
abundance: NA
d_gene: TRBD2
v_gene: TRBV28
CDR3aa: CASSPIRTSGSRETQYF
CDR3nt: TGTGCCAGCAGTCCGATTCGGACTAGCGGGAGTCGAGAGACCCAGTACTTC

j_gene: TRBJ1-1
abundance: NA
d_gene: NA
v_gene: TRBV11-2
CDR3aa: CASSFGTDGLGAFF
CDR3nt: TGTGCCAGCAGCTTCGGAACGGACGGTCTAGGAGCTTTCTTT

j_gene: TRBJ2-5
abundance: NA
d_gene: TRBD1
v_gene: TRBV7-9
CDR3aa: CASSSRTGATETQYF
CDR3nt: TGTGCCAGCAGCTCCAGGACAGGTGCCACAGAGACCCAGTACTTC

j_gene: TRBJ1-1
abundance: NA
d_gene: NA
v_gene: TRBV2
CDR3aa: CASTSVVMNTEAFF
CDR3nt: TGTGCCAGCACTTCGGTCGTTATGAACACTGAAGCTTTCTTT

j_gene: TRBJ1-5
abundance: NA
d_gene: NA
v_gene: TRBV12-5
CDR3aa: CASGLADRQPQHF
CDR3nt: TGTGCTAGTGGTTTGGCCGACAGGCAGCCCCAGCATTTT

j_gene: TRBJ1-2
abundance: NA
d_gene: NA
v_gene: TRBV2
CDR3aa: CASRPTENYGYTF
CDR3nt: TGTGCCAGCAGGCCGACAGAAAACTATGGCTACACCTTC

j_gene: TRBJ2-5
abundance: NA
d_gene: TRBD1
v_gene: TRBV5-6
CDR3aa: CASSRKTGMETQYF
CDR3nt: TGTGCCAGCAGCCGGAAGACAGGGATGGAGACCCAGTACTTC

j_gene: TRBJ2-3
abundance: NA
d_gene: NA
v_gene: TRBV28
CDR3aa: CASTPTEGRTDTQYF
CDR3nt: TGTGCCAGCACCCCCACCGAGGGGCGCACAGATACGCAGTATTTT

j_gene: TRBJ2-7
abundance: NA
d_gene: TRBD1
v_gene: TRBV5-4
CDR3aa: CASSFGTGLSYEQYF
CDR3nt: TGTGCCAGCAGCTTCGGGACAGGGCTCTCCTACGAGCAGTACTTC

j_gene: TRBJ2-5
abundance: NA
d_gene: NA
v_gene: TRBV19
CDR3aa: CASSIQQGRETQYF
CDR3nt: TGTGCCAGTAGTATACAGCAGGGGCGGGAGACCCAGTACTTC

j_gene: TRBJ2-5
abundance: NA
d_gene: NA
v_gene: TRBV7-3
CDR3aa: CASSPTVTETQYF
CDR3nt: TGTGCCAGCAGCCCAACAGTCACGGAGACCCAGTACTTC

j_gene: TRBJ2-1
abundance: NA
d_gene: NA
v_gene: TRBV7-3
CDR3aa: CASSQGGINEQFF
CDR3nt: TGTGCCAGCAGCCAAGGGGGGATCAATGAGCAGTTCTTC

j_gene: TRBJ2-2
abundance: NA
d_gene: NA
v_gene: TRBV4-1
CDR3aa: CASSHANTGELFF
CDR3nt: TGCGCCAGCAGCCATGCGAACACCGGGGAGCTGTTTTTT

j_gene: TRBJ1-6
abundance: NA
d_gene: TRBD1
v_gene: TRBV18
CDR3aa: CASSPSGTGFYNSPLHF
CDR3nt: TGTGCCAGCTCACCATCCGGGACAGGGTTCTATAATTCACCCCTCCACTTT

j_gene: TRBJ1-4
abundance: NA
d_gene: TRBD1
v_gene: TRBV3-1/TRBV3-2
CDR3aa: CASSQGSGGLTNEKLFF
CDR3nt: TGTGCCAGCAGCCAAGGGTCAGGGGGATTAACTAATGAAAAACTGTTTTTT

j_gene: TRBJ2-2
abundance: NA
d_gene: TRBD1
v_gene: TRBV29-1
CDR3aa: CSVADRVDTGELFF
CDR3nt: TGCAGCGTTGCGGACAGGGTGGACACCGGGGAGCTGTTTTTT

j_gene: TRBJ2-1
abundance: NA
d_gene: TRBD2
v_gene: TRBV19
CDR3aa: CASRRGDEQFF
CDR3nt: TGTGCCAGTAGACGGGGGGATGAGCAGTTCTTC

j_gene: TRBJ1-2
abundance: NA
d_gene: TRBD1
v_gene: TRBV28
CDR3aa: CASSSSTGQARGYTF
CDR3nt: TGTGCCAGCAGTTCGAGTACGGGACAGGCGCGCGGCTACACCTTC

j_gene: TRBJ1-1
abundance: NA
d_gene: NA
v_gene: TRBV19
CDR3aa: CASSIKGGGTEAFF
CDR3nt: TGTGCCAGTAGTATTAAGGGGGGAGGGACTGAAGCTTTCTTT

j_gene: TRBJ1-1
abundance: NA
d_gene: NA
v_gene: TRBV14
CDR3aa: CASSLRGRGGEAFF
CDR3nt: TGTGCCAGCAGCCTCAGAGGGCGGGGGGGCGAAGCTTTCTTT

j_gene: TRBJ2-7
abundance: once
d_gene: TRBD2
v_gene: TRBV28
CDR3aa: CASSLDPGLAGGSSYEQYF
CDR3nt: TGTGCCAGCAGTTTAGACCCCGGACTAGCGGGAGGGAGCTCCTACGAGCAGTACTTC

j_gene: TRBJ2-4
abundance: NA
d_gene: NA
v_gene: TRBV7-9
CDR3aa: CASSVNSKNIQYF
CDR3nt: TGTGCCAGCAGCGTAAACAGCAAAAACATTCAGTACTTC

j_gene: TRBJ2-1
abundance: NA
d_gene: TRBD2
v_gene: TRBV7-6
CDR3aa: CASSIRGTSGTNYNEQFF
CDR3nt: TGTGCCAGCAGTATCCGAGGGACTAGCGGGACTAACTACAATGAGCAGTTCTTC

j_gene: TRBJ1-2
abundance: NA
d_gene: NA
v_gene: TRBV7-2
CDR3aa: CASSLGVSYGYTF
CDR3nt: TGTGCCAGCAGCTTAGGGGTCAGCTATGGCTACACCTTC

j_gene: TRBJ2-3
abundance: once
d_gene: NA
v_gene: TRBV27
CDR3aa: CASSSPRGGRTDTQYF
CDR3nt: TGTGCCAGCAGTTCCCCCCGTGGGGGTCGGACAGATACGCAGTATTTT

j_gene: TRBJ1-3
abundance: NA
d_gene: NA
v_gene: TRBV7-9
CDR3aa: CASKDTGNTIYF
CDR3nt: TGTGCCAGCAAGGACACTGGAAACACCATATATTTT

j_gene: TRBJ1-1
abundance: NA
d_gene: TRBD1
v_gene: TRBV5-5
CDR3aa: CASSLQGDTEAFF
CDR3nt: TGTGCCAGCAGCTTGCAGGGGGACACTGAAGCTTTCTTT

j_gene: TRBJ1-6
abundance: once
d_gene: NA
v_gene: TRBV2
CDR3aa: CASINRDASNSPLHF
CDR3nt: TGTGCCAGCATTAACAGGGACGCATCGAATTCACCCCTCCACTTT

j_gene: TRBJ2-2
abundance: NA
d_gene: NA
v_gene: TRBV3-1/TRBV3-2
CDR3aa: CASRGEGGELFF
CDR3nt: TGTGCCAGCAGAGGAGAGGGCGGGGAGCTGTTTTTT

j_gene: TRBJ1-5
abundance: once
d_gene: NA
v_gene: TRBV29-1
CDR3aa: CSVGAGEGQPQHF
CDR3nt: TGCAGCGTTGGAGCGGGTGAAGGCCAGCCCCAGCATTTT